The rows below give T cell receptor beta chains drawn from one sample of a study of a mutant IDH1 vaccine in newly diagnosed glioma. Repertoires were generated with immunoSEQ multiplex PCR, while TCRdb's copy carries only in-frame clones and drops some. This sample carries about 55,000 clones, 75% to 90% of them seen once, and the ten largest clones take 6.2%. No antigen has been identified for these receptors. The sequenced sample was PBMCs, obtained from a glioma patient whose treatment included an IDH1 peptide vaccine. Every receptor here comes from a man aged 35-49 years with glioma. CDR3s include the opening cysteine and the closing phenylalanine or tryptophan. A D gene is named only where the DNA matches it firmly. Only part of the rows carry a size: once, few, many, or a class if the clone is expanded.

j_call clone_size v_call cdr3_length d_call cdr3_nt cdr3_aa
TRBJ1-2 medium-sized TRBV27 14 - TGTGCCAGCAGTATACAGGGAGCTAACTATGGCTACACCTTC CASSIQGANYGYTF
TRBJ1-2 - TRBV7-9 16 - TGTGCCAGCAGCTTATCGGCCCTGGAGGTATCGGATGGCTACACCTTC CASSLSALEVSDGYTF
TRBJ2-4 - TRBV7-9 16 - TGTGCCAGCAGCCAAAATGGGTCTATAGCCAAAAACATTCAGTACTTC CASSQNGSIAKNIQYF
TRBJ2-5 - TRBV14 15 - TGTGCCAGCAGCCAGTGGGGGGGGGCAGAAGAGACCCAGTACTTC CASSQWGGAEETQYF
TRBJ2-1 - TRBV7-9 16 TRBD2 TGTGCCAGCAGCGCGCTACCGGGACTAGCGGTAAGTGAGCAGTTCTTC CASSALPGLAVSEQFF
TRBJ1-4 - TRBV5-4 14 - TGTGCCAGCAGCTTGTGGCAGGGCGAAGAAAAACTGTTTTTT CASSLWQGEEKLFF
TRBJ2-7 - TRBV4-1 15 - TGCGCCAGCAGCCAAGCTGCAGGACAGAGCTACGAGCAGTACTTC CASSQAAGQSYEQYF
TRBJ1-6 - TRBV29-1 11 - TGCAGCGTTGAAACTGACAGCCGGAAACACTTT CSVETDSRKHF
TRBJ1-2 - TRBV6-5 16 TRBD1 TGTGCCAGCAGTTCCACTTCCGGGACAGCCTTTAACGGCTACACCTTC CASSSTSGTAFNGYTF
TRBJ2-7 - TRBV9 14 - TGTGCCAGCAGCGCGGGTCAGGGAACCTACGAGCAGTACTTC CASSAGQGTYEQYF
TRBJ1-2 - TRBV10-2 17 - TGCGCCAGCAGTGAGAGCAACTGGGGTACCTCTAACTATGGCTACACCTTC CASSESNWGTSNYGYTF
TRBJ1-2 - TRBV9 16 TRBD1 TGTGCCAGCAGCGTAACCCCGGGACAGGGAGGCTATGGCTACACCTTC CASSVTPGQGGYGYTF
TRBJ1-2 once TRBV18 14 - TGTGCCAGCTCACCCTCCGGGGGCGACTATGGCTACACCTTC CASSPSGGDYGYTF
TRBJ2-1 - TRBV25-1 15 TRBD1 TGTGCCAGCAGTCCATGGAGGACAGGGGGGTATGAGCAGTTCTTC CASSPWRTGGYEQFF
TRBJ2-1 - TRBV29-1 17 - TGCAGCGTTGACGGACTTAAGTCTGAGTCCCCCGAAATTGTGCAGTTCTTC CSVDGLKSESPEIVQFF
TRBJ1-5 - TRBV11-2 17 - TGTGCCAGCAGCTTAGCCCCAGGGGCGGGAGGCAATCAGCCCCAGCATTTT CASSLAPGAGGNQPQHF
TRBJ1-1 - TRBV4-2 14 - TGTGCCAGCAGCCAAGATACAGGGAGGGCTGAAGCTTTCTTT CASSQDTGRAEAFF
TRBJ1-4 - TRBV6-1 15 TRBD1 TGTGCCAGCAGTTGGACAGGGAAAACTAATGAAAAACTGTTTTTT CASSWTGKTNEKLFF
TRBJ2-5 - TRBV29-1 14 TRBD1 TGCAGCGTTGATGAGGACAGGGGGTCAGAGACCCAGTACTTC CSVDEDRGSETQYF
TRBJ1-5 - TRBV6-5 15 - TGTGCCAGCAGTTACTCAGGGCAGGGCAATCAGCCCCAGCATTTT CASSYSGQGNQPQHF
TRBJ2-5 - TRBV11-2 12 - TGTGCCAGCAGCTTGGAGATGGGGCCCCAGTACTTC CASSLEMGPQYF
TRBJ2-3 - TRBV4-1 14 TRBD2 TGCGCCAGCAGAGCTAGCGGGGGTCCAGATACGCAGTATTTT CASRASGGPDTQYF
TRBJ1-2 - TRBV5-1 16 - TGCGCCAGCAGAAGGGCGGACAGTGCCTCTAACTATGGCTACACCTTC CASRRADSASNYGYTF
TRBJ2-7 - TRBV5-1 17 - TGCGCCAGCAGCTCCCGACTACAGGGAACCCCCGACCGCGAGCAGTACTTC CASSSRLQGTPDREQYF
TRBJ1-2 - TRBV5-1 14 - TGCGCCAGCAGCTTGGCCGGGAGAATGTATGGCTACACCTTC CASSLAGRMYGYTF
TRBJ2-3 - TRBV7-9 13 - TGTGCCAGCAGCTTACGGCTAGGAGATACGCAGTATTTT CASSLRLGDTQYF
TRBJ2-7 - TRBV19 15 - TGTGCCAGTAGTATAGCGCAGGAGAGCTCCTACGAGCAGTACTTC CASSIAQESSYEQYF
TRBJ1-1 - TRBV7-9 16 - TGTGCCAGCAGCTTATCGCCAGGTATGTTAGTCACTGAAGCTTTCTTT CASSLSPGMLVTEAFF
TRBJ1-2 - TRBV1 13 - TGCACCAGCAGCCTTCGGGGGCGGAATGGCTACACCTTC CTSSLRGRNGYTF
TRBJ2-1 - TRBV27 13 - TGTGCCAGCAGCTTGGGTTCCTACAATGAGCAGTTCTTC CASSLGSYNEQFF
TRBJ1-4 - TRBV19 15 TRBD1 TGTGCCAGTAGTGAGGGACAGGCTGCTTCTGAAAAACTGTTTTTT CASSEGQAASEKLFF
TRBJ1-2 few TRBV7-8 12 - TGTGCCAGCAGCGTTCCACCGGGGGGCTACACCTTC CASSVPPGGYTF
TRBJ1-3 - TRBV18 13 - TGTGCCAGCTCACCAGGGCAGGGAGGCACCATATATTTT CASSPGQGGTIYF
TRBJ1-6 - TRBV6-5 14 TRBD1 TGTGCCAGCAGAATTGGGACAGGGAATTCACCCCTCCACTTT CASRIGTGNSPLHF
TRBJ2-7 - TRBV4-2 15 - TGTGCCAGCAGCCCCTCGGTTGGGGGCTGGAACGAGCAGTACTTC CASSPSVGGWNEQYF
TRBJ1-2 - TRBV25-1 14 TRBD1 TGTGCCAGCAGTGGGGGGACAGGGAACTATGGCTACACCTTC CASSGGTGNYGYTF
TRBJ2-3 - TRBV30 14 TRBD2 TGTGCCTGGAGCGGGGGGGGCCGCACAGATACGCAGTATTTT CAWSGGGRTDTQYF
TRBJ1-6 - TRBV2 15 - TGTGCCAGCAGCGTTCAGAGCTCCTATAATTCACCCCTCCACTTT CASSVQSSYNSPLHF
TRBJ1-1 - TRBV29-1 14 - TGCAGCGTCAGGTCAGGGAAGGCGAACACTGAAGCTTTCTTT CSVRSGKANTEAFF
TRBJ1-1 - TRBV2 14 TRBD1 TGTGCCAGCAGTGCGACAGGGGGAAACAGTGAAGCTTTCTTT CASSATGGNSEAFF
TRBJ2-7 - TRBV5-5 14 TRBD1 TGTGCCAGCAGCTTGGGACAGGGAATGTACGAGCAGTACTTC CASSLGQGMYEQYF
TRBJ2-7 - TRBV6-5 15 TRBD2 TGTGCCAGCAGTTTTAGCGGGGGGCAAAGCTACGAGCAGTACTTC CASSFSGGQSYEQYF
TRBJ2-1 - TRBV29-1 13 TRBD2 TGCAGCGTTGAAAAAGCGGGGGGTCGGGGGCAGTTCTTC CSVEKAGGRGQFF
TRBJ2-5 once TRBV5-1 15 - TGCGCCAGCAGCCCCGGCTCGGGGGAGGCGAAGACCCAGTACTTC CASSPGSGEAKTQYF
TRBJ1-6 - TRBV30 12 - TGTGCCTGGAGGACATACGGTTCACCCCTCCACTTT CAWRTYGSPLHF